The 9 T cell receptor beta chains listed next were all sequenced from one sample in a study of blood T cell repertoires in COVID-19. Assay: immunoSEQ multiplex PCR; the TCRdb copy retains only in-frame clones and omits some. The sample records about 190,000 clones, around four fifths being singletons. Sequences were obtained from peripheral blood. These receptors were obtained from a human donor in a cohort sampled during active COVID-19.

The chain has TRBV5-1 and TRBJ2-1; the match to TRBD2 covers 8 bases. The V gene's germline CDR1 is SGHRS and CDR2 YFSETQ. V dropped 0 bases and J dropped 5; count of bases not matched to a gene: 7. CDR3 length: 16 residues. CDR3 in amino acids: CASSLEGLVQNNEQFF. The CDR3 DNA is TGCGCCAGCAGCTTGGAGGGACTAGTACAAAACAATGAGCAGTTCTTC.

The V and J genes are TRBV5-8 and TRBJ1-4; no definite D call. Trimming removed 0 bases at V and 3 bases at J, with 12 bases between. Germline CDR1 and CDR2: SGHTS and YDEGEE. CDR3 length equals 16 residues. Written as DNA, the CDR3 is TGTGCCAGCAGCTTGGTGGCAGGCGTACCTAATGAAAAACTGTTTTTT. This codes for CASSLVAGVPNEKLFF.

The CDR3 reads CASSLWGGPNTEAFF. In DNA form, the CDR3 reads TGCGCCAGCAGCTTGTGGGGGGGGCCGAACACTGAAGCTTTCTTT. The rearrangement uses TRBV5-1 and TRBJ1-1; tentative D call: TRBD1 (6 bases). Germline V gene sequence: CDR1 SGHRS, CDR2 YFSETQ. Trimming took off 1 base at V and 1 base at J, with 11 bases between the two ends. The CDR3 consists of 15 residues.

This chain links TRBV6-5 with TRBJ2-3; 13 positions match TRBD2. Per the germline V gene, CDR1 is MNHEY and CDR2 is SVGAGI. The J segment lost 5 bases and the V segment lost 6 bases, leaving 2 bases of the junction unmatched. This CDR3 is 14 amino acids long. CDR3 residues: CASRTSGGRDTQYF. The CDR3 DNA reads TGTGCCAGCAGGACTAGCGGGGGGAGAGATACGCAGTATTTT.

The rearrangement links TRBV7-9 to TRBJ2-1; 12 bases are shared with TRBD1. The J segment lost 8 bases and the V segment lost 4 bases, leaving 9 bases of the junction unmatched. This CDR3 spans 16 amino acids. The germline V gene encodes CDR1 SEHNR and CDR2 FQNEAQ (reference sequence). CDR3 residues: CASSSNSGTGGDEQFF. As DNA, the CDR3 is TGTGCCAGCAGCTCAAACTCCGGGACAGGGGGCGATGAGCAGTTCTTC. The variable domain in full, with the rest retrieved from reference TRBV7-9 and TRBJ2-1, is DTGVSQNPRHKITKRGQNVTFRCDPISEHNRLYWYRQTLGQGPEFLTYFQNEAQLEKSRLLSDRFSAERPKGSFSTLEIQRTEQGDSAMYLCASSSNSGTGGDEQFFGPGTRLTVL.

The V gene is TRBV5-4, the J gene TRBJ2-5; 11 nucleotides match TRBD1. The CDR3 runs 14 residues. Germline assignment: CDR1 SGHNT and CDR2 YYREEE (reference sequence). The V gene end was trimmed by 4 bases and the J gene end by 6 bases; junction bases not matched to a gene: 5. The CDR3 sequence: CASSLGQGVKTQYF. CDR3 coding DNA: TGTGCCAGCAGCCTGGGACAGGGGGTAAAGACCCAGTACTTC.

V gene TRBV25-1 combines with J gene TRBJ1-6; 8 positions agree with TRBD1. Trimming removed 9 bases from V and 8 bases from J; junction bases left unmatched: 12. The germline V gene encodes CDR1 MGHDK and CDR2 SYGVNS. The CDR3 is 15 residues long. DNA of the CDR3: TGTGCCAGTGGGGGTGTTTCAGGGGGCCATTCACCCCTCCACTTT. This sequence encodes CASGGVSGGHSPLHF.

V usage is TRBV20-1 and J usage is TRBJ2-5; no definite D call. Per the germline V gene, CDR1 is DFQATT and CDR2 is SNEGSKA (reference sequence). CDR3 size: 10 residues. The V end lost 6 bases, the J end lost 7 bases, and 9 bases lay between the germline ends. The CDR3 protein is CSANSGTQYF. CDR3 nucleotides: TGCAGTGCCAATTCCGGGACCCAGTACTTC.

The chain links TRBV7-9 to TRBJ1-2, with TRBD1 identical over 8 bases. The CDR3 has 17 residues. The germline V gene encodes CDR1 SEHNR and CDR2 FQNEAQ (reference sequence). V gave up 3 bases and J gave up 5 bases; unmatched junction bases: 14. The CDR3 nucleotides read TGTGCCAGCAGCTTCAGGGCCCCGGGACAGGAAGGATATGGCTACACCTTC. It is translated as CASSFRAPGQEGYGYTF.